This paragraph reports one TCR beta chain. Its antigen is not identified. Sorting of CD4+ naive, central memory, regulatory and stem cell-like memory cells was performed via CD45RO/CCR7/CD25/CD127/CD95/CD27. The CDR3 consists of 17 residues. Trimming took 2 bases from V and 4 from J; bases not matched to a gene: 4. CDR1 and CDR2 from the germline V gene are MGHDK and SYGVNS. The sample is drawn from a study of beta chain features in type 1 diabetes. Whole-study context: All samples together contributed 107,917,701 sorted cells for examination. Study results and caveats: Sampled from patients, naive, central memory and Treg TCRB repertoires appeared more similar than those sampled from healthy donors.

The isolated RNA, all of it, was reverse transcribed, so expressed TCRB transcripts were what got sequenced. Measured with immunoSEQ multiplex PCR; TCRdb has only the in-frame clones, and not every one. The sample yields 130,000 to 150,000 clones, about 8.7% seen once. The sample consisted of central memory CD4+ T cells from blood. The chain employs TRBV25-1 and TRBJ2-2, with 13 bases matching TRBD2. The receptor was isolated from a man between 18 and 29 years old in good health. CDR3: CASSESTSGGATGELFF. CDR3 coding DNA: TGTGCCAGCAGTGAAAGTACTAGCGGGGGGGCCACCGGGGAGCTGTTTTTT. The full variable domain, in which reference TRBV25-1 and TRBJ2-2 provide the parts outside the CDR3, is EADIYQTPRYLVIGTGKKITLECSQTMGHDKMYWYQQDPGMELHLIHYSYGVNSTEKGDLSSESTVSRIRTEHFPLTLESARPSHTSQYLCASSESTSGGATGELFFGEGSRLTVL.